These 5 T cell receptor beta chains originate from one sample sequenced in a study of a mutant IDH1 vaccine in newly diagnosed glioma. These TCRs are of unknown antigen specificity. Time point reported: week 35, safety follow-up. Each vaccine dose was 300 ug of mutant IDH1 20-mer peptide, with topical imiquimod. The table came from immunoSEQ multiplex PCR; TCRdb's copy has only in-frame clones and leaves some out. The sample records 26,000 or so clones, approximately 87% being singletons. Sequenced material: PBMCs, taken from a glioma patient whose treatment included an IDH1 peptide vaccine. These receptors originate from a man aged 25 to 40 with glioma.

The chain uses TRBV30 and TRBJ1-1, with a tentative D call TRBD1 (6 bases). Germline CDR1 and CDR2: GTSNPN and SVGIG (reference sequence). V was cut by 0 bases and J by 6 bases, with 14 bases left in between. There are 14 residues in the CDR3. The CDR3, as DNA: TGTGCCTGGAGTGTGAGGGGGGGTAGGGCTGAAGCTTTCTTT. It specifies CAWSVRGGRAEAFF.

The rearrangement links TRBV7-2 to TRBJ2-5, with 15 positions matching TRBD2. The CDR3 spans 19 residues. The germline gives CDR1 SGHTA, CDR2 FQGNSA. Trimming at V came to 6 bases and at J to 1 base, leaving 12 bases not matched to a gene. CDR3 sequence: CASSYGTSGGPGPQETQYF. The CDR3 region has the DNA TGTGCCAGCAGTTACGGGACTAGCGGGGGGCCCGGGCCCCAAGAGACCCAGTACTTC.

V gene TRBV29-1 combines with J gene TRBJ2-2, with D possibly being TRBD2 (6 bases). Germline lookup yields CDR1 SQVTM and CDR2 ANQGSEA. The CDR3 is 14 residues long. V dropped 6 bases and J dropped 2 bases, with 13 bases sitting between them. CDR3 nucleotide sequence: TGCAGCGTGTGGGCAGGGACTAACACCGGGGAGCTGTTTTTT. Translated: CSVWAGTNTGELFF.

V gene TRBV19 combines with J gene TRBJ1-2; the match to TRBD1 covers 8 bases. The CDR3 runs 14 residues. V gave up 8 bases and J gave up 4 bases; unmatched junction bases: 9. Germline CDR1 LNHDA, CDR2 SQIVND (reference sequence). CDR3 in amino acids: CASWETGAGYGYTF. The DNA for the CDR3 is TGTGCCAGTTGGGAGACAGGGGCTGGCTATGGCTACACCTTC.

The genes are TRBV27 and TRBJ2-3; no clear D gene. Trimming pared 5 bases from V and 1 base from J, leaving 10 bases between. Germline assignment: CDR1 MNHEY and CDR2 SMNVEV (reference sequence). The CDR3 runs 14 residues. The CDR3 loop is CASSVAWGTDTQYF. CDR3 coding DNA: TGTGCCAGCAGTGTGGCGTGGGGCACAGATACGCAGTATTTT.